These T cell receptor beta chains were read from a single sample in a study of blood T cell repertoires in COVID-19. Assay: immunoSEQ multiplex PCR; the TCRdb copy retains only in-frame clones and omits some. The data contain roughly 220,000 clones, approximately 80% of them seen just once; the ten biggest clones take up approximately 1.3%. Sequenced material: PBMCs or T cells enriched from blood (not recorded which). The receptors here all came from a woman in her thirties or forties with acute COVID-19. CDR3s include the opening cysteine and the closing phenylalanine or tryptophan. A D gene is named only where the DNA matches it firmly. Rows give clone size only sometimes, using once, few, many, or a class for an expanded clone.

D	size	V	J	DNA	CDR3
NA	NA	TRBV5-1	TRBJ2-2	TGCGCCAGCCGGTCGGCTAGCGAGAACACCGGGGAGCTGTTTTTT	CASRSASENTGELFF
NA	NA	TRBV4-3	TRBJ1-1	TGCGCCAGCAGCCAAGATTGGGGGGATCCGAACACTGAAGCTTTCTTT	CASSQDWGDPNTEAFF
TRBD1	once	TRBV6-2/TRBV6-3	TRBJ1-4	TGTGCCAGCAGGTACAGGGGGCTTGGAAATGAAAAACTGTTTTTT	CASRYRGLGNEKLFF
TRBD2	NA	TRBV6-5	TRBJ2-3	TGTGCCAGCAGGACCGGGACTAGCGGCACAGATACGCAGTATTTT	CASRTGTSGTDTQYF
NA	NA	TRBV29-1	TRBJ1-5	TGCAGCGTGCGACACGTCCCCAATCAGCCCCAGCATTTT	CSVRHVPNQPQHF
NA	NA	TRBV19	TRBJ2-4	TGTGCCAGTAGTATGTCGACAGGCCAGGTAGCGATAACCAAAAACATTCAGTACTTC	CASSMSTGQVAITKNIQYF
NA	NA	TRBV6-5	TRBJ1-3	TGTGCCAGCTACACTAAGGGGTATTCTGGAAACACCATATATTTT	CASYTKGYSGNTIYF
TRBD1	NA	TRBV5-5	TRBJ1-2	TGTGCCAGCAGCTTAGGACAGGGGGCAAATGGCTACACCTTC	CASSLGQGANGYTF
TRBD1	NA	TRBV4-3	TRBJ2-3	TGCGCCAGCAGCCAAGATACGGCAGGGGGCGAAGATACGCAGTATTTT	CASSQDTAGGEDTQYF
TRBD2	NA	TRBV5-1	TRBJ2-3	TGCGCCAGCAGCTTGGCTGCGGCGGGGGTGGGGTCTGATACGCAGTATTTT	CASSLAAAGVGSDTQYF
NA	NA	TRBV27	TRBJ1-3	TGTGCCAGCAGTTTATCGGGTGGGCCGAGCTCTGGAAACACCATATATTTT	CASSLSGGPSSGNTIYF
NA	NA	TRBV11-3	TRBJ2-3	TGTGCCAGCAGCTTAGCTCCTAGCACAGATACGCAGTATTTT	CASSLAPSTDTQYF
TRBD1	NA	TRBV28	TRBJ1-3	TGTGCCAGCAGTCCTCCGGGACAGGGGGCTCGAAACACCATATATTTT	CASSPPGQGARNTIYF
TRBD1	few	TRBV6-1	TRBJ1-3	TGTGCCAGCAGTGATGTAACAGGGGGCTCTGGAAACACCATATATTTT	CASSDVTGGSGNTIYF
NA	NA	TRBV18	TRBJ2-7	TGTGCCAGCTCCGAGAACAGGTTCGAGCAGTACTTC	CASSENRFEQYF
NA	NA	TRBV2	TRBJ1-1	TGTGCCAGCAGTCCGGTACCCGCTGAAGCTTTCTTT	CASSPVPAEAFF